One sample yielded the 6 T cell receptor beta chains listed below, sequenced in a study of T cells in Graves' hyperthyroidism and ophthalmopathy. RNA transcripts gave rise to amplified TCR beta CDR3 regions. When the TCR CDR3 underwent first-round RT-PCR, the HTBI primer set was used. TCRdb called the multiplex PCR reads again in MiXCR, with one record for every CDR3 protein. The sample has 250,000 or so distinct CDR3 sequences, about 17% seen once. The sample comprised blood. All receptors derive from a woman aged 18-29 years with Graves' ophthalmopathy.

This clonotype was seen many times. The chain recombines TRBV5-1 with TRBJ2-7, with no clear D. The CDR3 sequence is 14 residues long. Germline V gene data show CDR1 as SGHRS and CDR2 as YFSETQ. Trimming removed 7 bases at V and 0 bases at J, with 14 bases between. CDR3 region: CASGLTGDSYEQYF. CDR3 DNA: TGCGCCAGCGGATTGACTGGGGACTCCTACGAGCAGTACTTC.

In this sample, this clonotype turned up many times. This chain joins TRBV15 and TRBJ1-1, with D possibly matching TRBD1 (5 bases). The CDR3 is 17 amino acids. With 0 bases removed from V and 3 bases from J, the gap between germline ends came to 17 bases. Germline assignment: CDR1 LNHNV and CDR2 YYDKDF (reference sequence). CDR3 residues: CATSREGVVPGDTEAFF. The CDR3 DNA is TGTGCCACCAGCAGAGAGGGGGTGGTTCCCGGGGACACTGAAGCTTTCTTT.

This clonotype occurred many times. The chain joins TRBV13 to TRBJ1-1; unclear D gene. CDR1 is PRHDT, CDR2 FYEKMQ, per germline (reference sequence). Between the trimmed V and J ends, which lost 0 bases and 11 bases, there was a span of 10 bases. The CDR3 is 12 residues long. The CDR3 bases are TGTGCCAGCAGCTTAGGCCGGGGTCGGGCTTTCTTT. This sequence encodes CASSLGRGRAFF.

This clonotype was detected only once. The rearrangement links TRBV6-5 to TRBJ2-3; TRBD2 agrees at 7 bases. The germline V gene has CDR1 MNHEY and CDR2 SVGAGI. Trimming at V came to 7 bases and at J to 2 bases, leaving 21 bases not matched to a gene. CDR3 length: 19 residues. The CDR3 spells CASMLTVMRASGATDTQYF. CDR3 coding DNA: TGTGCCAGCATGTTGACGGTAATGAGGGCTAGCGGAGCCACAGATACGCAGTATTTT.

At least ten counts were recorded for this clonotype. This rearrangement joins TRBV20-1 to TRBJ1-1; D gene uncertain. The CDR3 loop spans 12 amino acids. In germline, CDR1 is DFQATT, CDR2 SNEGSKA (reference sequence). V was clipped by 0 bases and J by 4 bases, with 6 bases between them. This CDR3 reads CSARDPGTEAFF. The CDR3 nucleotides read TGCAGTGCTAGAGATCCCGGCACTGAAGCTTTCTTT.

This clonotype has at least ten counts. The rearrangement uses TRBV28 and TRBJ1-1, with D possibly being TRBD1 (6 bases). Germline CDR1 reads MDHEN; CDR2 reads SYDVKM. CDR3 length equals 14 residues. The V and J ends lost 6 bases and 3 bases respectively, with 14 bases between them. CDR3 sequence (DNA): TGTGCCAGCAGCCCCTCGGACAGTTACACTGAAGCTTTCTTT. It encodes CASSPSDSYTEAFF. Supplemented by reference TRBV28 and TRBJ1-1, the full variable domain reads DVKVTQSSRYLVKRTGEKVFLECVQDMDHENMFWYRQDPGLGLRLIYFSYDVKMKEKGDIPEGYSVSREKKERFSLILESASTNQTSMYLCASSPSDSYTEAFFGQGTRLTVV.